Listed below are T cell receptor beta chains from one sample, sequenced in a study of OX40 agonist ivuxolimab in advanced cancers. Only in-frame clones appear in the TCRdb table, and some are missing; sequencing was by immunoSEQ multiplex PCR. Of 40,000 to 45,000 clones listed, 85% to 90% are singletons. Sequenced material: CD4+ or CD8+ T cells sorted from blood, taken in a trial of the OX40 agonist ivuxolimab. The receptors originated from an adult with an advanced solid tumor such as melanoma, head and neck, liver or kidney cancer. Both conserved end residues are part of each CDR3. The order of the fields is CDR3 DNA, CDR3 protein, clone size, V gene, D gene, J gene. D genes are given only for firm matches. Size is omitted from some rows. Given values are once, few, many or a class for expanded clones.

CDR3nt: TGTGCCAGCGAACAACTAATGGGACAGGGGGTGATGGGCAATCAGCCCCAGCATTTT
CDR3aa: CASEQLMGQGVMGNQPQHF
abundance: once
v_gene: TRBV28
d_gene: TRBD1
j_gene: TRBJ1-5

CDR3nt: TGTGCCAGCAGCTTGCGTGGTCACGGAAACTACGAGCAGTACTTC
CDR3aa: CASSLRGHGNYEQYF
abundance: NA
v_gene: TRBV5-8
d_gene: NA
j_gene: TRBJ2-7

CDR3nt: TGTGCCAGCAGGGCCGGGACTTCCCTCCATGAGCAGTTCTTC
CDR3aa: CASRAGTSLHEQFF
abundance: NA
v_gene: TRBV2
d_gene: NA
j_gene: TRBJ2-1

CDR3nt: TGTGCCAGCAGTCTAAACCCGGGACAGAACAATCAGCCCCAGCATTTT
CDR3aa: CASSLNPGQNNQPQHF
abundance: NA
v_gene: TRBV27
d_gene: TRBD1
j_gene: TRBJ1-5

CDR3nt: TGTGCCAGCAGAAACCTTCGGGACAGGGGCGGCTATGGCTACACCTTC
CDR3aa: CASRNLRDRGGYGYTF
abundance: NA
v_gene: TRBV28
d_gene: TRBD1
j_gene: TRBJ1-2

CDR3nt: TGTGCCAGCTCACCCCTATCGGACGGGGGGAACTATGGCTACACCTTC
CDR3aa: CASSPLSDGGNYGYTF
abundance: NA
v_gene: TRBV18
d_gene: NA
j_gene: TRBJ1-2

CDR3nt: TGTGCCAGCTCACCGACGTACAGGGAAGAGACCCAGTACTTC
CDR3aa: CASSPTYREETQYF
abundance: NA
v_gene: TRBV18
d_gene: NA
j_gene: TRBJ2-5

CDR3nt: TGTGCCAGCAGCTGGACCGGGGCAGTGAAGAATGGCTACACCTTC
CDR3aa: CASSWTGAVKNGYTF
abundance: NA
v_gene: TRBV28
d_gene: NA
j_gene: TRBJ1-2

CDR3nt: TGTGCCAGCAGACCGGACAGGGCCGGGGCCAACGTCCTGACTTTC
CDR3aa: CASRPDRAGANVLTF
abundance: NA
v_gene: TRBV28
d_gene: TRBD1
j_gene: TRBJ2-6

CDR3nt: TGTGCCAGCAGCCAAGATCCACGCCTCCAAGAGACCCAGTACTTC
CDR3aa: CASSQDPRLQETQYF
abundance: NA
v_gene: TRBV4-2
d_gene: NA
j_gene: TRBJ2-5

CDR3nt: TGCGCCAGCAGCGCGTCCGAGGGGCGAGCGGCCTACAATGAGCAGTTCTTC
CDR3aa: CASSASEGRAAYNEQFF
abundance: NA
v_gene: TRBV5-1
d_gene: NA
j_gene: TRBJ2-1

CDR3nt: TGCGCCAGCAGCTCACAGGGGGCACGCGAGACCCAGTACTTC
CDR3aa: CASSSQGARETQYF
abundance: NA
v_gene: TRBV5-1
d_gene: TRBD1
j_gene: TRBJ2-5

CDR3nt: TGTGCCAGCAGTGTTTGGGGCGAGTACGAGCAGTACTTC
CDR3aa: CASSVWGEYEQYF
abundance: NA
v_gene: TRBV27
d_gene: NA
j_gene: TRBJ2-7

CDR3nt: TGTGCCAGCAGCCGGACAGCGGGGTTCTCCTACAATGAGCAGTTCTTC
CDR3aa: CASSRTAGFSYNEQFF
abundance: NA
v_gene: TRBV7-6
d_gene: NA
j_gene: TRBJ2-1

CDR3nt: TGCGCCAGCAGTCAGAATAGCGGGAGAGAGAGCGAGCAGTACTTC
CDR3aa: CASSQNSGRESEQYF
abundance: NA
v_gene: TRBV10-2
d_gene: TRBD2
j_gene: TRBJ2-7

CDR3nt: TGTGCCTGGGCGGGGGAAAACTATGGCTACACCTTC
CDR3aa: CAWAGENYGYTF
abundance: NA
v_gene: TRBV30
d_gene: NA
j_gene: TRBJ1-2

CDR3nt: TGTGCCACCCGCCGGGCCAGAAGGAACTATGGCTACACCTTC
CDR3aa: CATRRARRNYGYTF
abundance: NA
v_gene: TRBV19
d_gene: NA
j_gene: TRBJ1-2

CDR3nt: TGCGCCAGCAGCCAAGTGCCTTACGAGCAGTACTTC
CDR3aa: CASSQVPYEQYF
abundance: NA
v_gene: TRBV4-1
d_gene: NA
j_gene: TRBJ2-7

CDR3nt: TGTGCCAGCAGCCAAGGACCGACGACGTCCTACGAGCAGTACTTC
CDR3aa: CASSQGPTTSYEQYF
abundance: few
v_gene: TRBV4-2
d_gene: NA
j_gene: TRBJ2-7

CDR3nt: TGTGCCATCAGCGAAGGGGACAGTTCCTATGAAAAACTGTTTTTT
CDR3aa: CAISEGDSSYEKLFF
abundance: NA
v_gene: TRBV10-3
d_gene: TRBD1
j_gene: TRBJ1-4

CDR3nt: TGTGCCAGCAGCCAAGGGGCTGACGGGCCCACCGGGGAGCTGTTTTTT
CDR3aa: CASSQGADGPTGELFF
abundance: once
v_gene: TRBV4-2
d_gene: NA
j_gene: TRBJ2-2

CDR3nt: TGTGCCAGCAGTGTGGGACTGGGGGATACGCAGTATTTT
CDR3aa: CASSVGLGDTQYF
abundance: NA
v_gene: TRBV2
d_gene: NA
j_gene: TRBJ2-3

CDR3nt: TGTGCCAGCAGTTACTCCCGCGGACGCACCTACGAGCAGTACTTC
CDR3aa: CASSYSRGRTYEQYF
abundance: NA
v_gene: TRBV6-5
d_gene: NA
j_gene: TRBJ2-7

CDR3nt: TGTGCCAGCAGACGGACACGTAGCACAGATACGCAGTATTTT
CDR3aa: CASRRTRSTDTQYF
abundance: once
v_gene: TRBV7-2
d_gene: NA
j_gene: TRBJ2-3

CDR3nt: TGTGCCAGCAGTCCCGGGACACTACCCTACGAGCAGTACTTC
CDR3aa: CASSPGTLPYEQYF
abundance: NA
v_gene: TRBV28
d_gene: NA
j_gene: TRBJ2-7

CDR3nt: TGTGCCAGTAGGATACATTGGACAGGGGGATTATCCGGGAACACTGAAGCTTTCTTT
CDR3aa: CASRIHWTGGLSGNTEAFF
abundance: NA
v_gene: TRBV19
d_gene: TRBD1
j_gene: TRBJ1-1

CDR3nt: TGTGCCAGCAGTGCCGCGGGAGCGGATACGCAGTATTTT
CDR3aa: CASSAAGADTQYF
abundance: NA
v_gene: TRBV6-1
d_gene: TRBD2
j_gene: TRBJ2-3

CDR3nt: TGTGCCAGCAGAGCAGCCGCAAGTTCACCCCTCCACTTT
CDR3aa: CASRAAASSPLHF
abundance: NA
v_gene: TRBV28
d_gene: NA
j_gene: TRBJ1-6

CDR3nt: TGCGCCAGCAGCTTGGAACAAATCAATGAGCAGTTCTTC
CDR3aa: CASSLEQINEQFF
abundance: NA
v_gene: TRBV5-1
d_gene: NA
j_gene: TRBJ2-1

CDR3nt: TGTGCCAGCGACCCCGGGACACTAAACACCGGGGAGCTGTTTTTT
CDR3aa: CASDPGTLNTGELFF
abundance: NA
v_gene: TRBV5-5
d_gene: NA
j_gene: TRBJ2-2

CDR3nt: TGTGCCAGCTCACAAGGGACAGATACGCAGTATTTT
CDR3aa: CASSQGTDTQYF
abundance: NA
v_gene: TRBV18
d_gene: NA
j_gene: TRBJ2-3

CDR3nt: TGTGCCAGCAGTAGTCGACTGAGATCCTACAATGAGCAGTTCTTC
CDR3aa: CASSSRLRSYNEQFF
abundance: NA
v_gene: TRBV27
d_gene: NA
j_gene: TRBJ2-1

CDR3nt: TGTGCCAGCAGCTGGGGAGCGGAGAATGAGCAGTTCTTC
CDR3aa: CASSWGAENEQFF
abundance: NA
v_gene: TRBV2
d_gene: NA
j_gene: TRBJ2-1

CDR3nt: TGCGCCAGCACTCCGAACAGACATAGCAATCAGCCCCAGCATTTT
CDR3aa: CASTPNRHSNQPQHF
abundance: NA
v_gene: TRBV4-1
d_gene: NA
j_gene: TRBJ1-5

CDR3nt: TGTGCCAGCAGCGGCCGGGACGATCCAGATACGCAGTATTTT
CDR3aa: CASSGRDDPDTQYF
abundance: once
v_gene: TRBV7-9
d_gene: NA
j_gene: TRBJ2-3

CDR3nt: TGTGCCTGGACACTCCACGGGGGGGCAGGGTACACCGGGGAGCTGTTTTTT
CDR3aa: CAWTLHGGAGYTGELFF
abundance: NA
v_gene: TRBV30
d_gene: TRBD2
j_gene: TRBJ2-2

CDR3nt: TGCGCCAGCAGTTCAGGGGAGCCGAATTTACCCCTCCACTTT
CDR3aa: CASSSGEPNLPLHF
abundance: NA
v_gene: TRBV5-1
d_gene: NA
j_gene: TRBJ1-6

CDR3nt: TGTGCCAGCAGAAATCGGCGGATAAAAGAGACCCAGTACTTC
CDR3aa: CASRNRRIKETQYF
abundance: NA
v_gene: TRBV6-1
d_gene: NA
j_gene: TRBJ2-5

CDR3nt: TGTGCCAGCAGCCCCCTCGGAAACACCATATATTTT
CDR3aa: CASSPLGNTIYF
abundance: NA
v_gene: TRBV28
d_gene: NA
j_gene: TRBJ1-3

CDR3nt: TGTGCCAGCAGCCCAGGACAGGGGGGATATCAGCCCCAGCATTTT
CDR3aa: CASSPGQGGYQPQHF
abundance: NA
v_gene: TRBV7-6
d_gene: TRBD1
j_gene: TRBJ1-5

CDR3nt: TGTGCCAGCAGAGTCGGGCGGGGCGCAGCGGGAGATAGAAACTACGAGCAGTACTTC
CDR3aa: CASRVGRGAAGDRNYEQYF
abundance: NA
v_gene: TRBV11-2
d_gene: TRBD2
j_gene: TRBJ2-7

CDR3nt: TGTGCCAGCAGCGTAGTTCAGGGAGCGCTCACAGATACGCAGTATTTT
CDR3aa: CASSVVQGALTDTQYF
abundance: NA
v_gene: TRBV9
d_gene: NA
j_gene: TRBJ2-3

CDR3nt: TGTGCCAGCAGTCCCGGGACAGTAGAAGAGACCCAGTACTTC
CDR3aa: CASSPGTVEETQYF
abundance: NA
v_gene: TRBV28
d_gene: TRBD1
j_gene: TRBJ2-5

CDR3nt: TGTGCCAGCAGCCCCTATACGATGGGGGAGCTGTTTTTT
CDR3aa: CASSPYTMGELFF
abundance: NA
v_gene: TRBV7-9
d_gene: NA
j_gene: TRBJ2-2

CDR3nt: TGTGCCAGCAACCGACAGGGACTGGGCGAGCAGTACTTC
CDR3aa: CASNRQGLGEQYF
abundance: NA
v_gene: TRBV2
d_gene: NA
j_gene: TRBJ2-7

CDR3nt: TGTGCCAGCAGCTTAACTCGGGGGACAGGGGATACGCAGTATTTT
CDR3aa: CASSLTRGTGDTQYF
abundance: few
v_gene: TRBV7-3
d_gene: TRBD1
j_gene: TRBJ2-3

CDR3nt: TGTGCCAGTAGTACAGACAGTTACTATGGCTACACCTTC
CDR3aa: CASSTDSYYGYTF
abundance: NA
v_gene: TRBV19
d_gene: NA
j_gene: TRBJ1-2

CDR3nt: TGTGCCAGCAGCTTACGCGAGACAGGGCTCTCTGGGGCCAACGTCCTGACTTTC
CDR3aa: CASSLRETGLSGANVLTF
abundance: NA
v_gene: TRBV7-3
d_gene: TRBD1
j_gene: TRBJ2-6